This T cell receptor (beta chain) is drawn from a study of blood T cell repertoires in COVID-19. About the study: Samples representing acute and convalescent COVID-19 were sourced from the United States, Italy and Spain. T cells, B-cell-depleted T cells, or PBMCs provided the cDNA or gDNA that served as material.

Germline V gene sequence: CDR1 MGHRA, CDR2 YSYEKL. The CDR3 has 12 residues. V dropped 4 bases and J dropped 13; count of bases not matched to a gene: 4. In the authors' methods: Amplification with reference gene primers provided the estimates of nucleated cell counts. TCRdb keeps only in-frame clones here, not all; method: immunoSEQ multiplex PCR. The V and J calls and clone size are taken from that table; D and trimming were inferred from the DNA. The data contain approximately 63,000 clones, 60% to 85% of them singletons. The rearrangement joins TRBV4-1 to TRBJ1-6; TRBD1 matches 7 bases. The sample consisted of peripheral blood. This receptor was obtained from an elderly woman with acute or convalescent COVID-19. In DNA form, the CDR3 reads TGCGCCAGCAGCCTCGACAGGGACCCCCTCCACTTT. Translated, it gives CASSLDRDPLHF.